This TCR beta chain was retrieved from a study of T-cell memory formation after mild COVID-19. General study points: Of the contracting clones, CD4+ ones lay mainly in CM and EM, and CD8+ ones in EMRA. Contracting clones from day 15 to 85 showed balanced CD4/CD8; later expanders favored CD4+. Whether second-wave clones peaking at day 37 were SARS-CoV-2 specific went unconfirmed.

With regard to this clonotype: The antigen remains undetermined.

CDR3 size: 14 residues. Trimming stripped 6 bases from V and 2 bases from J, with 13 bases between. Sample barcodes and UMIs were carried by the TCR alpha and TCR beta cDNA libraries that 5'RACE generated with constant-segment primers. TCRdb passed the 5' RACE reads through MiXCR, listing each CDR3 protein once. The data hold roughly 250,000 distinct CDR3 sequences, with roughly 17% observed a single time. The chain carries TRBV12-3 or TRBV12-4 and TRBJ2-5; tentatively, D is TRBD1 (5 bases). The sample was PBMCs or a T cell subset sorted from them (not recorded which). This TCR was recovered from a man younger than 35 who had mild COVID-19 (a few samples of this study predate the infection). Cell type and time point are not known. CDR3: CASSKNQGQETQYF. In nucleotides, the CDR3 is TGTGCCAGCAGCAAAAACCAGGGACAAGAGACCCAGTACTTC.